This T cell receptor beta chain was found in a study of blood T cells in healthy people across ages. The sample providers were healthy Caucasian people from Russia, aged roughly 6 to 90. Total RNA was isolated from each sample in quantities of at least 5 micrograms. V gave up 5 bases and J gave up 2 bases, with 16 bases separating them. This CDR3 comprises 16 residues. The germline V gene has CDR1 MNHEY and CDR2 SMNVEV (reference sequence). Primers used in a second PCR of about 6 to 11 cycles were a sample-barcoded 5' primer and a J-beta primer mix. MiXCR, applied by TCRdb to the 5' RACE reads, yields one record per CDR3 protein. The table has about 580,000 distinct CDR3 sequences, 40% to 55% seen once.

This TCR was sampled from a man older than 75 in good health. The chain links TRBV27 to TRBJ2-1, with a possible D match to TRBD1 (5 bases). The specimen was blood. The CDR3 loop is CASSLESDSPYNEQFF. CDR3 sequence (DNA): TGTGCCAGCAGTCTCGAGTCCGACAGCCCCTACAATGAGCAGTTCTTC.